These 18 T cell receptor beta chains were all obtained from the same sample, sequenced in a study of cytomegalovirus exposure and HLA in healthy donors. The table came from immunoSEQ multiplex PCR; TCRdb's copy has only in-frame clones and leaves some out. The sample has approximately 220,000 clones, about 93% seen once. The sample was PBMCs. The receptor source for this set is a woman aged 18-29 years in good health and CMV-seronegative.

The genes are TRBV5-6 and TRBJ2-7; 9 bases are a match to TRBD1. The CDR3 is 15 amino acids. The ends lost 4 bases at V and 5 bases at J; junction bases unmatched: 10. Germline V gene sequence: CDR1 SGHDT, CDR2 YYEEEE. CDR3 in amino acids: CASSTTGGNRDEQYF. The CDR3, as DNA: TGTGCCAGCAGCACCACAGGGGGCAACAGGGACGAGCAGTACTTC.

As to this clone: Compared with germline, one end of the junction differs, possibly owing to a read error. The chain is built from TRBV5-1 and TRBJ1-1; 7 bases are a match to TRBD1. Germline values: CDR1 SGHRS, CDR2 YFSETQ. CDR3 length equals 14 residues. DNA for the CDR3: TGCGCCAGCAGTTTGGGACAGAGGAACACTGAAGCTTTCTTT. Translation: CASSLGQRNTEAFF.

The rearrangement joins TRBV7-9 to TRBJ1-2; D uncertain. CDR1 is SEHNR and CDR2 is FQNEAQ in the germline V gene (reference sequence). Between the trimmed V and J ends, which lost 2 bases and 5 bases, there was a span of 21 bases. CDR3 size: 17 residues. The CDR3 protein is CASSLSSGSRQWYGYTF. The CDR3 bases are TGTGCCAGCAGCTTAAGTTCGGGTAGTCGGCAATGGTATGGCTACACCTTC. Using reference TRBV7-9 and TRBJ1-2 for the parts outside the CDR3, the full variable domain is DTGVSQNPRHKITKRGQNVTFRCDPISEHNRLYWYRQTLGQGPEFLTYFQNEAQLEKSRLLSDRFSAERPKGSFSTLEIQRTEQGDSAMYLCASSLSSGSRQWYGYTFGSGTRLTVV.

The chain is built from TRBV19 and TRBJ1-1; a possible D gene is TRBD1 (6 bases). The CDR3 sequence is 17 residues long. Trimming left V 5 bases short and J 2 bases short, with 21 bases between. Germline values: CDR1 LNHDA, CDR2 SQIVND (reference sequence). The CDR3 loop is CASSAIPGQSSNTEAFF. CDR3 DNA: TGTGCCAGTAGTGCCATACCGGGACAATCTTCCAACACTGAAGCTTTCTTT.

The CDR3 nucleotides are TGTGCCAGCAAGCACAGTAGGACTCGGTTTGGCAATGAGCAGTTCTTC. It translates to CASKHSRTRFGNEQFF. The chain links TRBV6-4 to TRBJ2-1, with a tentative D call TRBD2 (5 bases). The V and J ends lost 7 bases and 6 bases respectively, with 22 bases between them. The length of the CDR3 is 16 residues. Germline CDR1 and CDR2: MRHNA and SNTAGT.

This chain connects TRBV2 to TRBJ2-7; 11 positions match TRBD2. The CDR3 loop spans 14 amino acids. Germline V gene data show CDR1 as SNHLY and CDR2 as FYNNEI. The V segment lost 7 bases and the J segment 0 bases; nucleotides outside the gene matches: 2. The CDR3 DNA reads as TGTGCCAGCAAAACTAGCGGGAGCTCCTACGAGCAGTACTTC. This translates into CASKTSGSSYEQYF.

The V call is TRBV4-1, the J call TRBJ2-7, with 7 bases matching TRBD2. From germline, CDR1 is MGHRA and CDR2 YSYEKL. Unmatched junction bases numbered 7, after V lost 3 bases and J lost 2 bases. CDR3 length: 15 residues. The CDR3 region has the DNA TGCGCCAGCAGCCATTCGGGGAGCGGGGCCTACGAGCAGTACTTC. As protein: CASSHSGSGAYEQYF.

The chain carries TRBV11-2 and TRBJ2-2; D is perhaps TRBD2 (5 bases). Trimming took off 5 bases at V and 0 bases at J, with 13 bases between the two ends. This CDR3 is built from 16 residues. Germline V lookup: CDR1 SGHAT, CDR2 FQNNGV. CDR3 coding DNA: TGTGCCAGCAGCCAGAACCGGGGAACGAACACCGGGGAGCTGTTTTTT. As protein: CASSQNRGTNTGELFF. Full variable domain (outside the CDR3, taken from reference TRBV11-2 and TRBJ2-2): EAGVAQSPRYKIIEKRQSVAFWCNPISGHATLYWYQQILGQGPKLLIQFQNNGVVDDSQLPKDRFSAERLKGVDSTLKIQPAKLEDSAVYLCASSQNRGTNTGELFFGEGSRLTVL.

This sequence joins TRBV14 and TRBJ2-2, with D unclear. This CDR3 comprises 15 residues. V lost 5 bases, J lost 0 bases, and 10 bases lay in between. Germline loops: CDR1 SGHDN, CDR2 FVKESK. This CDR3 is CASSARLANTGELFF. CDR3 DNA: TGTGCCAGCAGCGCCCGACTTGCGAACACCGGGGAGCTGTTTTTT.

The gene calls are TRBV30 and TRBJ2-7; D may be TRBD1 (5 bases). The CDR3 consists of 13 residues. Germline V gene lookup returns CDR1 GTSNPN and CDR2 SVGIG (reference sequence). V was shortened by 4 bases and J by 5 bases, with 15 bases between the two germline ends. The CDR3 loop is CAWKGVPLHEQYF. CDR3 DNA: TGTGCCTGGAAAGGGGTCCCGCTCCACGAGCAGTACTTC. Full variable domain (missing parts from reference TRBV30 and TRBJ2-7): SQTIHQWPATLVQPVGSPLSLECTVEGTSNPNLYWYRQAAGRGLQLLFYSVGIGQISSEVPQNLSASRPQDRQFILSSKKLLLSDSGFYLCAWKGVPLHEQYFGPGTRLTVT.

The chain is built from TRBV4-1 and TRBJ1-1; 7 positions agree with TRBD1. This CDR3 region has 13 residues. CDR1 and CDR2 (germline): MGHRA, YSYEKL. The trim removed 4 bases at V and 9 bases at J, leaving 8 bases unmatched. The CDR3, as DNA: TGCGCCAGCAGCCGAGTTGACAGGGCCCAAGCTTTCTTT. It codes for CASSRVDRAQAFF.

The chain is built from TRBV29-1 and TRBJ1-3, with D uncertain. Trimming took 4 bases from V and 0 from J, leaving 10 bases between them. The length of the CDR3 is 14 residues. Germline V CDR1 and CDR2: SQVTM, ANQGSEA. The CDR3 protein is CSVVKPISGNTIYF. The CDR3, as DNA: TGCAGCGTTGTAAAGCCAATCTCTGGAAACACCATATATTTT.

The chain combines TRBV9 with TRBJ1-6; 7 bases are a match to TRBD1. The CDR3 loop spans 14 amino acids. Trimming at V came to 3 bases and at J to 7 bases, leaving 4 bases not matched to a gene. The germline CDR1 and CDR2 sequences are SGDLS and YYNGEE. The CDR3 region has the DNA TGTGCCAGCAGCGCCTTGACAGGGAATTCACCCCTCCACTTT. This encodes CASSALTGNSPLHF.

The chain combines TRBV18 with TRBJ1-2, with D perhaps matching TRBD1 (6 bases). The CDR3 loop spans 15 amino acids. Looked up from germline, CDR1 is KGHSH and CDR2 is LQKENI. V lost 0 bases and J 8 bases, leaving 16 bases between the germline ends. The CDR3 DNA sequence: TGTGCCAGCTCACCACCTCTAGGACAGCTTGCCGGCTACACCTTC. Amino acids: CASSPPLGQLAGYTF.

This chain links TRBV18 with TRBJ2-7, with 11 positions matching TRBD2. The trim removed 3 bases at V and 3 bases at J, leaving 7 bases unmatched. The CDR3 length is 16 residues. Germline V gives CDR1 KGHSH, CDR2 LQKENI. This CDR3 reads CASSPIAGGPNYEQYF. CDR3 in DNA: TGTGCCAGCTCACCGATAGCGGGAGGGCCAAACTACGAGCAGTACTTC.

DNA for the CDR3: TGTGCCAGCAGCCCCGGTCCAGGGTTGCGGGAGCTGTTTTTT. This encodes CASSPGPGLRELFF. The chain couples TRBV11-2 to TRBJ2-2; a weak D match, TRBD1 (5 bases). The V gene's germline CDR1 is SGHAT and CDR2 FQNNGV. Trimming removed 5 bases at V and 9 bases at J, with 16 bases between. The CDR3 spans 14 residues.

The rearrangement joins TRBV10-1 to TRBJ2-1; D might be TRBD2 (6 bases). Trimming took off 8 bases at V and 0 bases at J, with 17 bases between the two ends. Germline values: CDR1 WNHNN, CDR2 SYGVQD (reference sequence). This CDR3 spans 16 amino acids. This CDR3 reads CASGGNRYGSYNEQFF. The CDR3 nucleotides are TGCGCCAGCGGGGGGAACAGGTACGGCTCCTACAATGAGCAGTTCTTC.

The V gene is TRBV7-9, the J gene TRBJ1-2; 9 bases align to TRBD1. The germline gives CDR1 SEHNR, CDR2 FQNEAQ (reference sequence). The CDR3 sequence is 16 residues long. With 3 bases clipped from V and 7 bases from J, the junction kept 12 bases outside the gene matches. CDR3 in DNA: TGTGCCAGCAGCTTCCGTGGACAGGGGCCTTCTATTGGCTACACCTTC. This sequence encodes CASSFRGQGPSIGYTF.